The TCR beta chain described here comes from a study of T cells expressing NK-cell markers. Whole-study context: Seven HCMV-seropositive donors and one seronegative donor made up the eight sequenced donors. Notes on the study in general: Among CD8+ T cells from about six donors, dominant NKG2C+ clonotypes accounted for roughly 1.0-7.0%. Dominance of the CD3+CD56-NKG2C+ fraction by these clonotypes also held in several donors.

The CDR3 consists of 12 residues. The germline CDR1 and CDR2 sequences are LGHDT and YNNKEL (reference sequence). Template switching by 5'RACE with UMIs generated the TCR beta cDNA. With the 5' RACE reads reprocessed, TCRdb shows one record per CDR3 protein and no DNA. Its clone listing holds 500,000 to 700,000 distinct CDR3 sequences. A word on this clonotype: What it binds is not known.

The rearrangement joins TRBV3-1 to TRBJ2-1; checking the TCRdb D call of TRBD2 is not possible without DNA. The source material was blood T cells: a sorted CD56 or NKG2C T cell subset, CD4+ or CD8+ T cells, or bulk PBMC T cells (not recorded which). The clonotype comes from a man younger than 30 in good health. The CDR3 here is CASRIAGDEQFF.